This T cell receptor (beta chain) was identified in a study of ipilimumab plus nivolumab after autologous stem cell transplantation. The assay was immunoSEQ multiplex PCR, and TCRdb's table has in-frame clones only and misses some. This sample has 17,000 or so clones, with more than 65% found just once. V shed 4 bases and J shed 0 bases, with 16 bases lying between them. CDR3 size: 16 residues. Germline V lookup: CDR1 LNHDA, CDR2 SQIVND (reference sequence). This clone was seen a single time. This TCR was sampled from a male donor with diffuse large B-cell lymphoma. The material was PBMCs, obtained in a trial of ipilimumab plus nivolumab as post-transplant consolidation. This sequence joins TRBV19 and TRBJ2-7; D is ambiguous. The CDR3, as DNA: TGTGCCAGTAGTAAAAAACATGACTCTATCTCCTACGAGCAGTACTTC. Translated: CASSKKHDSISYEQYF.